This T cell receptor beta chain was obtained from a study of technical replicates of blood from several donors. Measured with immunoSEQ multiplex PCR; TCRdb has only the in-frame clones, and not every one. The repertoire holds approximately 76,000 clones, with 80% to 90% as singletons. CDR3 length: 15 amino acids. The germline CDR1 and CDR2 sequences are SGHAT and FQNNGV. Trimming left V 1 base short and J 0 bases short, with 10 bases between. The rearrangement uses TRBV11-2 and TRBJ2-7, with a possible D match to TRBD1 (6 bases). The clonotype originates from a human donor in good health. Some clones in this sample may be carry-over from other donors' samples. Material: PBMCs. Here the CDR3 DNA reads TGTGCCAGCAGCTTAGCTCGGGACACCTCCTACGAGCAGTACTTC. The encoded protein is CASSLARDTSYEQYF.